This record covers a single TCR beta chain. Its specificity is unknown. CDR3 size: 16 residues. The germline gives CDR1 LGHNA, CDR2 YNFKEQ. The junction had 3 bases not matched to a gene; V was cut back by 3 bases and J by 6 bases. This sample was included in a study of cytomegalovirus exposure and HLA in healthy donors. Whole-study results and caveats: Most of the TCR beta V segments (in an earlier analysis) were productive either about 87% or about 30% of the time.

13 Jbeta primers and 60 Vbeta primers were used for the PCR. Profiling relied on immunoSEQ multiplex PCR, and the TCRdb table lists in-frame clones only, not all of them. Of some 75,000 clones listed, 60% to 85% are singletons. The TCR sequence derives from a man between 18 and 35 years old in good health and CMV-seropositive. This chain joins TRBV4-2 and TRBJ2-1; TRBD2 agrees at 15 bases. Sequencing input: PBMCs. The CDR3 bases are TGTGCCAGCAGCCAGGAGGGACTAGCGGGAGGCAATGAGCAGTTCTTC. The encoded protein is CASSQEGLAGGNEQFF.